The clone carrying this TCR beta chain has ten or more counts. The sample comes from a study of T cells after yellow fever vaccination. TCRdb reprocessed the 5' RACE reads with MiXCR, giving one entry per CDR3 protein. The sample holds just under 600,000 distinct CDR3 sequences, around an eighth seen once. The length of the CDR3 is 11 residues. The germline V gene has CDR1 SGHRS and CDR2 YFSETQ. V was trimmed by 3 bases and J by 5 bases, leaving 5 bases between them. This material consisted of PBMCs, taken on the day of the yellow fever booster vaccination. The rearrangement uses TRBV5-1 and TRBJ2-5; D remains unclear. The TCR sequence derives from a man younger than 40 who received the YFV17D yellow fever vaccine. The CDR3 loop is CASSSAETQYF. The CDR3 DNA sequence: TGCGCCAGCAGCTCAGCGGAGACCCAGTACTTC.